A single sample is the source of the 8 T cell receptor beta chains below, sequenced in a study of shared clonotypes between healthy human individuals (dated by TCRdb to the early 2020s). The library was prepared using the immunoSEQ multiplex PCR assay. Drawn from immuneACCESS, this table holds only the in-frame rearrangements with V and J called that TCRdb kept. Clones are partly lost; checked studies trace under half to an unresolved V gene and leave the rest unexplained. This sample comprises about 180,000 clones, about 93% of them detected only once. The leading ten clones occupy around 0.067% of the sample. Input material: naive CD4+ T cells sorted from blood. The cell subset or site label on this specimen signifies: CD45RA+ positively selected. All receptors come from a woman between 25 and 40 years old in good health.

The rearrangement links TRBV5-8 to TRBJ2-2; no reliable D call. Trimming removed 0 bases at V and 7 bases at J, with 7 bases between. The CDR3 is 13 residues long. The germline gives CDR1 SGHTS, CDR2 YDEGEE. CDR3: CASSLEWYGELFF. For the CDR3, the DNA is TGTGCCAGCAGCTTGGAATGGTACGGGGAGCTGTTTTTT.

J is TRBJ1-1 and V is TRBV6-1; 7 nucleotides match TRBD1. The ends lost 5 bases at V and 0 bases at J; junction bases unmatched: 6. The CDR3 extends over 15 amino acids. CDR1 and CDR2 (germline): MNHNS, SASEGT. The CDR3 is CASSKRTGVNTEAFF. The CDR3 DNA sequence: TGTGCCAGCAGTAAACGGACAGGCGTGAACACTGAAGCTTTCTTT.

The CDR3 loop is CASSRDSIPDTQYF. Here the CDR3 DNA reads TGTGCCAGCAGTCGGGACAGCATCCCAGATACGCAGTATTTT. The chain uses TRBV28 and TRBJ2-3, with 7 nucleotides matching TRBD1. V shed 5 bases and J 4 bases; nucleotides not matched to a gene: 6. Germline-derived CDR1 and CDR2 are MDHEN and SYDVKM. The CDR3 totals 14 residues. The full variable domain, in which reference TRBV28 and TRBJ2-3 provide the parts outside the CDR3, is DVKVTQSSRYLVKRTGEKVFLECVQDMDHENMFWYRQDPGLGLRLIYFSYDVKMKEKGDIPEGYSVSREKKERFSLILESASTNQTSMYLCASSRDSIPDTQYFGPGTRLTVL.

The chain is built from TRBV6-5 and TRBJ2-1; D is perhaps TRBD2 (5 bases). The germline gives CDR1 MNHEY, CDR2 SVGAGI. The CDR3 length is 14 residues. The V gene lost 1 base and the J gene lost 3 bases, with 7 bases spanning the gap. The CDR3 protein is CASSYFRGYNEQFF. DNA of the CDR3: TGTGCCAGCAGTTACTTTCGGGGCTACAATGAGCAGTTCTTC.

The rearrangement links TRBV4-1 to TRBJ2-3; the D is unclear. V lost 4 bases and J lost 4, with 3 bases in between. Germline CDR1 is MGHRA and CDR2 is YSYEKL. The CDR3 runs 11 residues. The CDR3 loop reads CASSRSDTQYF. The CDR3 coding sequence is TGCGCCAGCAGCCGATCAGATACGCAGTATTTT.

This clone was seen once. The chain carries TRBV11-2 and TRBJ2-7; D is ambiguous. The CDR3 spans 15 residues. Germline values: CDR1 SGHAT, CDR2 FQNNGV. V lost 2 bases, J lost 3 bases, and 14 bases lay in between. The DNA for the CDR3 is TGTGCCAGCAGCTTATATCGCGGCAATAACTACGAGCAGTACTTC. Translation gives CASSLYRGNNYEQYF.

This chain joins TRBV10-1 and TRBJ2-5, with a tentative D call TRBD1 (5 bases). The end of the DNA fits TRBJ2-7 better, so the J call may be wrong. Germline CDR1 reads WNHNN; CDR2 reads SYGVQD (reference sequence). This CDR3 has 14 amino acids. The DNA for the CDR3 is TGCGCCAGCAGTGAGCTTGACAGACCCTACGAGCAGTACTTC. Protein sequence: CASSELDRPYEQYF.

The gene calls are TRBV7-3 and TRBJ2-3; the match to TRBD1 covers 9 bases. The CDR3 has 12 residues. Trimming cost V 5 bases and J 10 bases; bases outside gene matches: 4. Germline CDR1 and CDR2: SGHTA and FQGTGA. DNA for the CDR3: TGTGCCAGCAGCACGGGACAGGGTTCGCAGTATTTT. Translating it yields CASSTGQGSQYF.